This T cell receptor (beta chain) is drawn from a study of Ad26.COV2.S vaccination and SARS-CoV-2 variants. Whole-study context: Participant was drawn from the COV1001 Ad26.COV2.S trial arm. Study observations and caveats: Analytic work on TCR breadth and depth might have understated the full extent of total T cell responses.

Treatment given: roughly 20 received Ad26.COV2.S at low or high dose, single or two shots; about 5 received placebo; per-sample allocation not given. Material that was analyzed had been drawn on day 63 after the first vaccine or placebo injection. Repertoires were generated with immunoSEQ multiplex PCR, while TCRdb's copy carries only in-frame clones and drops some. Here the sample spans about 440,000 clones, roughly 87% being singletons. On this clone itself: What it binds is unknown.

The CDR3 is 12 amino acids. In germline, CDR1 is KGHSH, CDR2 LQKENI. Trimming cost V 3 bases and J 5 bases, with 8 bases left between them. The chain links TRBV18 to TRBJ2-7; maybe TRBD2 (5 bases). The sequence derives from a person between 18 and 65 years old who received the Ad26.COV2.S COVID-19 vaccine or a placebo. Sample: peripheral blood, taken in a trial of Ad26.COV2.S vaccine versus placebo. CDR3 sequence reads: CASSPTGNEQYF. CDR3 DNA sequence: TGTGCCAGCTCACCTACGGGGAACGAGCAGTACTTC.